These 32 T cell receptor beta chains share one sample of origin, sequenced in a study of early T cells in non-severe SARS-CoV-2 infection. MiXCR, run by TCRdb on the 5' RACE reads, gives a single entry per CDR3 protein. This sample has roughly 51,000 distinct CDR3 sequences, with around 10% found just once. Sequencing input: whole blood. The source is an adult who was a healthcare worker with PCR-confirmed SARS-CoV-2 infection or an uninfected control (not recorded which).

This clonotype appeared a few times. This chain connects TRBV4-2 to TRBJ2-5; 12 nucleotides line up with TRBD2. The junction had 15 bases not matched to a gene; V was cut back by 0 bases and J by 4 bases. The germline gives CDR1 LGHNA, CDR2 YNFKEQ. The CDR3 is 20 residues long. CDR3 sequence reads: CASSQDLASGRAERRETQYF. DNA for the CDR3: TGTGCCAGCAGCCAAGATTTGGCTAGCGGGAGGGCCGAACGGAGAGAGACCCAGTACTTC.

At least ten counts were recorded for this clonotype. The J gene is TRBJ1-4, the V gene TRBV7-2; a weak D match, TRBD1 (6 bases). Trimming left V 5 bases short and J 7 bases short, with 17 bases between. This CDR3 region has 15 residues. Germline assignment: CDR1 SGHTA and CDR2 FQGNSA. The chain's CDR3 is CASSPRGGYSEKLFF. The CDR3 DNA sequence: TGTGCCAGCAGCCCTAGAGGGGGGTACAGTGAAAAACTGTTTTTT.

This clonotype was seen only a few times. The chain is built from TRBV5-1 and TRBJ2-6; D remains unclear. Germline CDR1 is SGHRS and CDR2 is YFSETQ. The V end was cut by 3 bases, the J end by 1 base, with 5 bases between. The CDR3 is 14 amino acids. In nucleotides, the CDR3 is TGCGCCAGCAGCTCCCGATCTGGGGCCAACGTCCTGACTTTC. As protein: CASSSRSGANVLTF.

V and J are TRBV28 and TRBJ2-7; possibly TRBD1 for D (5 bases). The CDR3 is 14 amino acids. V was clipped by 6 bases and J by 3 bases, with 15 bases between them. CDR1 is MDHEN and CDR2 is SYDVKM in the germline V gene. The CDR3 nucleotides are TGTGCCAGCAGGCCCCTGGCAGGGTACTACGAGCAGTACTTC. Encoded protein: CASRPLAGYYEQYF.

The chain is built from TRBV29-1 and TRBJ1-2; D uncertain. Trimming removed 6 bases from V and 3 bases from J, with 5 bases in between. Germline CDR1 is SQVTM and CDR2 is ANQGSEA. This CDR3 is built from 10 residues. The CDR3 is CSVQDYGYTF. The CDR3, as DNA: TGCAGCGTACAAGACTATGGCTACACCTTC.

J is TRBJ1-2 and V is TRBV2, with TRBD1 as a possible D gene (5 bases). Germline V gene sequence: CDR1 SNHLY, CDR2 FYNNEI. Deletions cut 7 bases from V and 5 bases from J, with 11 bases between. CDR3 length equals 12 residues. Here the CDR3 reads CASTQGRYGYTF. DNA for the CDR3: TGTGCCAGCACTCAGGGACGATATGGCTACACCTTC.

The chain uses TRBV12-3 or TRBV12-4 and TRBJ2-2; D is ambiguous. Trimming cost V 10 bases and J 3 bases, with 9 bases left between them. This CDR3 has 12 residues. The CDR3 DNA follows: TGTGCCACCGGTAGGGACACCGGGGAGCTGTTTTTT. Amino acids: CATGRDTGELFF.

This sequence joins TRBV7-2 and TRBJ2-7; the D gene could be TRBD1 or TRBD2 (5 bases each). Between the trimmed V and J ends, which lost 3 bases and 4 bases, there was a span of 10 bases. The length of the CDR3 is 13 residues. Germline CDR1 is SGHTA and CDR2 is FQGNSA. For the CDR3, the DNA is TGTGCCAGCAGCTTCGGGACCCTTTACGAGCAGTACTTC. Residues: CASSFGTLYEQYF.

There are many counts of this clonotype. V usage is TRBV19 and J usage is TRBJ2-6, with D hard to call. Trimming cost V 2 bases and J 3 bases, with 8 bases left between them. Germline assignment: CDR1 LNHDA and CDR2 SQIVND (reference sequence). The CDR3 spans 15 residues. The DNA for the CDR3 is TGTGCCAGTAGTATATATGGGGATGGGGCCAACGTCCTGACTTTC. It encodes CASSIYGDGANVLTF.

This clonotype appeared a few times. J is TRBJ2-1 and V is TRBV6-1; TRBD1 aligns across 9 bases. Germline CDR1 and CDR2: MNHNS and SASEGT. Trimming removed 1 base from V and 6 bases from J; junction bases left unmatched: 10. The CDR3 consists of 17 residues. The CDR3 DNA reads as TGTGCCAGCAGTGAAGTGCATGGGACAGGGTTTCGCAATGAGCAGTTCTTC. Residues: CASSEVHGTGFRNEQFF.

The sample holds many counts of this clonotype. This chain links TRBV7-8 with TRBJ2-2; 7 bases line up with TRBD2. Germline CDR1 and CDR2: SGHVS and FQNEAQ. The CDR3 covers 16 residues. V was clipped by 4 bases and J by 7 bases; unmatched bases: 12. CDR3 loop: CASSWGSRLAVGELFF. For the CDR3, the DNA is TGTGCCAGCAGCTGGGGAAGCCGACTAGCAGTCGGGGAGCTGTTTTTT.

This clonotype was counted a few times. The J gene is TRBJ2-7, the V gene TRBV11-3; D tentatively fits TRBD1 or TRBD2 (5 bases each). In germline, CDR1 is SGHNT, CDR2 YENEEA. The V end was cut by 6 bases, the J end by 5 bases, with 23 bases between. This CDR3 contains 16 residues. CDR3 residues: CASSIPPGRASHEQYF. As DNA, the CDR3 is TGTGCCAGCAGTATCCCCCCAGGGCGGGCCAGCCACGAGCAGTACTTC.

This clonotype was observed a handful of times. The chain carries TRBV5-1 and TRBJ2-5, with a tentative D call TRBD1 (7 bases). Looked up from germline, CDR1 is SGHRS and CDR2 is YFSETQ. V shed 7 bases and J shed 4 bases, with 20 bases lying between them. The CDR3 is 15 amino acids. The CDR3 reads CASPAGGGCVETQYF. Written as DNA, the CDR3 is TGCGCCAGCCCCGCTGGAGGGGGCTGTGTAGAGACCCAGTACTTC.

This clonotype has a count of ten or more. This sequence joins TRBV20-1 and TRBJ1-6, with D tentatively TRBD1 (6 bases). The CDR3 spans 15 residues. Germline CDR1 reads DFQATT; CDR2 reads SNEGSKA (reference sequence). Trimming removed 6 bases at V and 5 bases at J, with 17 bases between. CDR3 nucleotides: TGCAGTGCCAGCCCTATACAGGGAGATAATTCACCCCTCCACTTT. It codes for CSASPIQGDNSPLHF.

This clonotype was seen many times. V gene TRBV3-1 combines with J gene TRBJ2-7; D may be TRBD2 (5 bases). The CDR3 consists of 13 residues. The V end lost 4 bases, the J end lost 0 bases, and 7 bases lay between the germline ends. Germline V gene sequence: CDR1 LGHDT, CDR2 YNNKEL (reference sequence). The CDR3 is CASSRGSSYEQYF. CDR3 in DNA: TGTGCCAGCAGCCGAGGGAGCTCCTACGAGCAGTACTTC.

This sequence joins TRBV7-9 and TRBJ2-2; 8 bases are a match to TRBD1. Germline trimming cut 5 bases from V and 6 bases from J; bases unmatched to any gene: 8. Germline loops: CDR1 SEHNR, CDR2 FQNEAQ (reference sequence). The CDR3 has 15 amino acids. CDR3: CASSLLTGVAGELFF. CDR3 bases: TGTGCCAGCAGCCTCCTGACAGGGGTCGCCGGGGAGCTGTTTTTT.

The DNA of the CDR3 is TGCAGCGTTGAAGCGGGGGATGAGACCCAGTACTTC. This codes for CSVEAGDETQYF. The gene calls are TRBV29-1 and TRBJ2-5; a possible D gene is TRBD2 (6 bases). Per the germline V gene, CDR1 is SQVTM and CDR2 is ANQGSEA. Trimming left V 1 base short and J 5 bases short, with 8 bases between. The CDR3 totals 12 residues.

In this sample, this clonotype turned up a few times. The chain's CDR3 is CASSSPGASGSGYEQFF. Here the CDR3 DNA reads TGTGCCAGCAGTTCCCCTGGGGCTAGCGGGAGTGGATATGAGCAGTTCTTC. This chain joins TRBV28 and TRBJ2-1, with TRBD2 identical over 10 bases. The CDR3 runs to 17 residues. Germline assignment: CDR1 MDHEN and CDR2 SYDVKM. The trim removed 4 bases at V and 8 bases at J, leaving 14 bases unmatched. The complete variable domain, with remaining parts taken from reference TRBV28 and TRBJ2-1, reads DVKVTQSSRYLVKRTGEKVFLECVQDMDHENMFWYRQDPGLGLRLIYFSYDVKMKEKGDIPEGYSVSREKKERFSLILESASTNQTSMYLCASSSPGASGSGYEQFFGPGTRLTVL.

This clonotype was detected many times. The rearrangement uses TRBV5-1 and TRBJ1-2; D is unclear. Trimming stripped 0 bases from V and 3 bases from J, with 6 bases between. The CDR3 extends over 13 amino acids. Germline loops: CDR1 SGHRS, CDR2 YFSETQ. The CDR3 loop reads CASSLAGDYGYTF. Here the CDR3 DNA reads TGCGCCAGCAGCTTGGCGGGTGACTATGGCTACACCTTC.

The chain is built from TRBV29-1 and TRBJ2-3, with D uncertain. V was pared by 0 bases and J by 3 bases, with 4 bases between. The CDR3 spans 12 residues. In germline, CDR1 is SQVTM, CDR2 ANQGSEA. The CDR3: CSVEDGTDTQYF. Written as DNA, the CDR3 is TGCAGCGTTGAAGATGGGACAGATACGCAGTATTTT.

This clonotype was detected ten times or more. V is TRBV7-8 and J is TRBJ2-1, with 12 bases that match TRBD2. The V segment lost 5 bases and the J segment 7 bases; nucleotides outside the gene matches: 12. Germline CDR1 reads SGHVS; CDR2 reads FQNEAQ. This CDR3 is built from 17 residues. The CDR3 reads CASSLRLAGATLNEQFF. The CDR3 nucleotides read TGTGCCAGCAGCCTCAGACTAGCGGGGGCCACACTAAATGAGCAGTTCTTC.

This clonotype has just a few counts. One end of the junction fails to match germline, which may point to a read error. The V call is TRBV7-7, the J call TRBJ1-5; no clear D. Germline CDR1 SSHAT, CDR2 FNYEAQ (reference sequence). CDR3 size: 12 residues. The CDR3 DNA follows: TGTGCTAGCAGCCCCCCCGGAGGACGGAAGCATTTT. Amino acid sequence: CASSPPGGRKHF.

This clonotype was seen a few times. V gene TRBV20-1 combines with J gene TRBJ2-7; no definite D call. The V and J ends lost 5 bases and 5 bases respectively, with 16 bases between them. Germline assignment: CDR1 DFQATT and CDR2 SNEGSKA (reference sequence). The CDR3 length is 13 residues. This CDR3 is CSAPARMGNEQYF. The DNA for the CDR3 is TGCAGTGCTCCCGCCCGGATGGGCAACGAGCAGTACTTC.

This clonotype was detected ten times or more. The chain has TRBV30 and TRBJ2-7; tentative D call: TRBD1 (5 bases). This CDR3 is 13 amino acids long. V gave up 0 bases and J gave up 6 bases, with 12 bases separating them. Per germline, CDR1 GTSNPN and CDR2 SVGIG (reference sequence). The CDR3 DNA reads as TGTGCCTGGAGTGTAGCCAGGGAAGGCGAGCAGTACTTC. Translation: CAWSVAREGEQYF.

The sample holds many counts of this clonotype. The chain links TRBV5-1 to TRBJ2-3, with 7 bases lining up with TRBD2. CDR1 SGHRS and CDR2 YFSETQ come from the germline V gene. J was trimmed by 3 bases and V by 3 bases; bases with no gene match: 10. CDR3 length: 16 residues. CDR3 loop: CASSSYVGGKTDTQYF. The CDR3 DNA is TGCGCCAGCAGCTCCTATGTGGGAGGGAAGACAGATACGCAGTATTTT.

In its sample, this clonotype is medium-sized. The chain joins TRBV10-1 to TRBJ2-7, with TRBD2 matching over 7 bases. V was clipped by 4 bases and J by 0 bases; unmatched bases: 6. The CDR3 runs 15 residues. The germline V gene encodes CDR1 WNHNN and CDR2 SYGVQD (reference sequence). The CDR3 sequence is CASSGGGTTSYEQYF. DNA for the CDR3: TGCGCCAGCAGTGGCGGCGGGACTACCTCCTACGAGCAGTACTTC.

This clonotype has only a few counts. The chain combines TRBV6-1 with TRBJ2-7; unclear D gene. CDR3 size: 14 residues. Germline CDR1 reads MNHNS; CDR2 reads SASEGT. The V end was cut by 7 bases, the J end by 0 bases, with 13 bases between. In nucleotides, the CDR3 is TGTGCCAGCACTCCGTTGAGGAACTCCTACGAGCAGTACTTC. Protein product: CASTPLRNSYEQYF.

This clonotype has only a few counts. V is TRBV11-3 and J is TRBJ1-1; unclear D gene. The CDR3 runs 13 residues. In germline, CDR1 is SGHNT, CDR2 YENEEA. Trimming stripped 6 bases from V and 2 bases from J, with 10 bases between. CDR3 DNA: TGTGCCAGCAGGGCTACAAGAAACACTGAAGCTTTCTTT. Its protein product is CASRATRNTEAFF.

The rearrangement links TRBV10-2 to TRBJ1-2; 7 nucleotides align to TRBD1. After removal of 0 bases from V and 0 bases from J, the junction contained 4 bases not matched to a gene. This CDR3 is 16 amino acids long. Germline V gives CDR1 WSHSY, CDR2 SAAADI. CDR3 in DNA: TGCGCCAGCAGTGAGTCCTGGGACAGTACTAACTATGGCTACACCTTC. It specifies CASSESWDSTNYGYTF.

The chain couples TRBV11-2 to TRBJ2-3, with TRBD2 matching 7 bases. CDR3 length equals 14 residues. Unmatched junction bases numbered 4, after V lost 3 bases and J lost 4 bases. Germline V gives CDR1 SGHAT, CDR2 FQNNGV. The CDR3 sequence: CASSLGLAADTQYF. The DNA for the CDR3 is TGTGCCAGCAGCTTGGGCCTAGCGGCAGATACGCAGTATTTT.

The CDR3 DNA is TGCGCCAGCAGCCCTACCTGGCTAGTGACCTCCTACGAGCAGTACTTC. Amino acids: CASSPTWLVTSYEQYF. The chain couples TRBV4-1 to TRBJ2-7; D gene uncertain. CDR3 size: 16 residues. The germline V and J ends were trimmed by 4 bases and 0 bases, with 16 bases remaining between them. The germline V gene encodes CDR1 MGHRA and CDR2 YSYEKL.

This clonotype has ten or more counts. The rearrangement joins TRBV4-1 to TRBJ2-5; TRBD1 aligns across 10 bases. CDR3 length equals 16 residues. Germline CDR1 is MGHRA and CDR2 is YSYEKL. V was pared by 0 bases and J by 6 bases, with 7 bases of the junction left unmatched. Written as DNA, the CDR3 is TGCGCCAGCAGCCAAGATGTGGGACAGGGGCTGAAGACCCAGTACTTC. Its protein product is CASSQDVGQGLKTQYF.